The clone carrying this TCR beta chain showed up just a few times. TCR beta VDJ combinations and CDR3 sequences were profiled from genomic DNA. TCRdb ran MiXCR on the reads and lists one entry per CDR3 protein. Among about 400,000 distinct CDR3 sequences listed, about two thirds were seen once. This record belongs to a study of CD8+CD57+ T cells in acquired aplastic anemia. This TCR derives from a human donor in good health, serving as a control. The sample consisted of sorted CD4+, CD8+, or CD8+CD57+ T cells (not recorded which) from PBMCs.

The CDR3 region is CASSEWARVTAGQPQHF. CDR3 sequence (DNA): TGTGCCAGCAGTGAATGGGCCAGGGTCACGGCGGGGCAGCCCCAGCATTTT. The V call is TRBV25-1, the J call TRBJ1-5, with D perhaps matching TRBD1 (5 bases). Germline V gene sequence: CDR1 MGHDK, CDR2 SYGVNS. This CDR3 spans 17 amino acids. V was cut by 1 base and J by 7 bases, with 20 bases left in between.